This T cell receptor (beta chain) was captured in a study of blood T cell repertoires in COVID-19. Overall study: Both acute and convalescent COVID-19 samples were obtained from the United States, Italy and Spain. PBMCs, B-cell-depleted T cells, or T cells provided the cDNA or gDNA that made up the material.

Trimming removed 1 base from V and 5 bases from J, with 11 bases in between. Per the germline V gene, CDR1 is SGHTA and CDR2 is FQGNSA. The CDR3 loop spans 14 amino acids. Original processing notes: Estimates of nucleated cell counts were drawn from the amplification of reference gene primers. The protocol was immunoSEQ multiplex PCR, while the TCRdb copy is restricted to in-frame clones and leaves out a portion. V and J calls and clone size are copied from that table; D and trimming were computed from the DNA. The sample contains 120,000 to 150,000 clones, roughly 80% of which appear only once. The genes are TRBV7-2 and TRBJ1-1, with D maybe TRBD1 (6 bases). Sequences were obtained from peripheral blood. This receptor was taken from a human donor with acute or convalescent COVID-19. The donor label of this sample is uncertain. CDR3 coding DNA: TGTGCCAGCAGCTTAGGACAGGTTGGGACTGAAGCTTTCTTT. Its protein product is CASSLGQVGTEAFF.